This T cell receptor (beta chain) was identified in a study of identical twins. CDR3 length: 13 amino acids. The V end lost 6 bases, the J end lost 9 bases, and 15 bases lay between the germline ends. MiXCR was run by TCRdb on the 5' RACE reads, yielding one entry per CDR3 protein. The table has 550,000 to 700,000 distinct CDR3 sequences, 21% seen once. There are many counts of this clonotype. These data were also reused for a study on T cells expressing NK-cell markers.

Sequencing used PBMCs. This sequence was found in a woman under 30 in good health. J is TRBJ1-5 and V is TRBV12-3 or TRBV12-4; the D is unclear. The CDR3 DNA reads TGTGCCAGCAGCGAAGGACTTAGCAGGCCCCAGCATTTT. Translation: CASSEGLSRPQHF.